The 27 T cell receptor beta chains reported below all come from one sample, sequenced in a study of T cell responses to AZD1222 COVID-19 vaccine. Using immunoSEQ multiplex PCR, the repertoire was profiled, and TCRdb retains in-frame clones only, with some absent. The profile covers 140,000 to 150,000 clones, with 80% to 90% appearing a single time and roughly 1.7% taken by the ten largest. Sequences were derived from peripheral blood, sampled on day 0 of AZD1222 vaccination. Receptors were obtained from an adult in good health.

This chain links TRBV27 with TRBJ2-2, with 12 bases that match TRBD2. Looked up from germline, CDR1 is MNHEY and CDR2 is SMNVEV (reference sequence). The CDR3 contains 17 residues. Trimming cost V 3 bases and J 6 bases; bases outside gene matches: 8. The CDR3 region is CASSFLAGGPRAGELFF. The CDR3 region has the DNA TGTGCCAGCAGTTTCCTAGCGGGAGGGCCCCGAGCCGGGGAGCTGTTTTTT.

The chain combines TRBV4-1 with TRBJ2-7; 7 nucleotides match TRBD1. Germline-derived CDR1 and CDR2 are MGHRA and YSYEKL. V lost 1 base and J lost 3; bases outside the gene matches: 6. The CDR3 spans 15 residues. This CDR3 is CASSQATGDNYEQYF. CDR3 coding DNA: TGCGCCAGCAGCCAAGCTACAGGGGATAACTACGAGCAGTACTTC.

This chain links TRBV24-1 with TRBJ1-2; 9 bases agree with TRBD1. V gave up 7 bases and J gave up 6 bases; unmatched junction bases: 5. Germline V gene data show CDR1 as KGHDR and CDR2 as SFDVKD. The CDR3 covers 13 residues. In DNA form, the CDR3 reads TGTGCCACCAGAGGACAGGGGTGGGATGGCTACACCTTC. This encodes CATRGQGWDGYTF.

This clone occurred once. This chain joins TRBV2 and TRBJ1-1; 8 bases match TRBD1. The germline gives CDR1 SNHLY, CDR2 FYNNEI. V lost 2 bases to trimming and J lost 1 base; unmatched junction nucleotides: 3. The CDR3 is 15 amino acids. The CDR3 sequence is CASSELGTGNTEAFF. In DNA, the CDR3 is TGTGCCAGCAGTGAATTGGGGACAGGGAACACTGAAGCTTTCTTT.

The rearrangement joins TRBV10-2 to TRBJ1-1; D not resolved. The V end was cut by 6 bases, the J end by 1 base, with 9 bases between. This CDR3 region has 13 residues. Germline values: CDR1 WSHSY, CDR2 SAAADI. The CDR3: CASRGSRNTEAFF. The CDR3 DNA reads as TGCGCCAGCAGGGGAAGCCGGAACACTGAAGCTTTCTTT.

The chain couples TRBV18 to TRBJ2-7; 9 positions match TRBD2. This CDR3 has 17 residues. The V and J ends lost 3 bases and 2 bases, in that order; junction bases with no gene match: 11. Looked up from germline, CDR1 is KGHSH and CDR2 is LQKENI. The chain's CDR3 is CASSPFLSGTSTYEQYF. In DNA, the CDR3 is TGTGCCAGCTCACCGTTTCTCTCCGGGACTAGCACCTACGAGCAGTACTTC.

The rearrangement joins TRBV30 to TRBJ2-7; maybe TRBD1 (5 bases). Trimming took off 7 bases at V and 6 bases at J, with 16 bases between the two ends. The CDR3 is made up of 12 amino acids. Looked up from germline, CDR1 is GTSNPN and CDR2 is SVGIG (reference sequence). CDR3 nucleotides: TGTGCCTCAAAGACCAGGGTCGGCGAGCAGTACTTC. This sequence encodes CASKTRVGEQYF.

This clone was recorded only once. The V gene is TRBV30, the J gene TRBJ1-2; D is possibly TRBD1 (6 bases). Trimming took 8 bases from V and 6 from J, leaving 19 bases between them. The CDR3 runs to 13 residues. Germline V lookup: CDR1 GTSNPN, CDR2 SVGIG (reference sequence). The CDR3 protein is CARGALERNGYTF. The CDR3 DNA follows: TGTGCCCGGGGGGCCCTAGAGAGGAATGGCTACACCTTC.

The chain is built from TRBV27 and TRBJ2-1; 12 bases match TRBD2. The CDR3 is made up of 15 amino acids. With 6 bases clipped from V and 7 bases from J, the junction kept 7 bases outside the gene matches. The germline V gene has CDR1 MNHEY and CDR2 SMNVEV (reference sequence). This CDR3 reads CASSPGLAGKNEQFF. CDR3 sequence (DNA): TGTGCCAGCAGCCCGGGACTAGCGGGTAAAAATGAGCAGTTCTTC.

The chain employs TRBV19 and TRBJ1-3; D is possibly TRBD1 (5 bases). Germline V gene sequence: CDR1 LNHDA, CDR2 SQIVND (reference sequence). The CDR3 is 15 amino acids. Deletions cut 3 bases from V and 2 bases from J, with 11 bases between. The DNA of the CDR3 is TGTGCCAGTAGTATGGCCGGGGGGGCTGGAAACACCATATATTTT. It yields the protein CASSMAGGAGNTIYF.

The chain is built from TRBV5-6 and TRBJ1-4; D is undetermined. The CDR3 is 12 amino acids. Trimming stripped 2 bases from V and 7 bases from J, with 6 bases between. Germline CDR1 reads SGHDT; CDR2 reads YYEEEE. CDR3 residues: CASSLPGEKLFF. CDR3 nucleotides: TGTGCCAGCAGCTTACCAGGTGAAAAACTGTTTTTT.

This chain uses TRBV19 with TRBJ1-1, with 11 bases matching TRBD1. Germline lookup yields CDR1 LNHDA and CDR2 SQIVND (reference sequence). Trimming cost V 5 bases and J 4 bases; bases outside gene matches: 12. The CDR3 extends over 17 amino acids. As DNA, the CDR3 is TGTGCCAGTAGTGTGGGACAGGGGGATAGTAGGAGCACTGAAGCTTTCTTT. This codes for CASSVGQGDSRSTEAFF.

In DNA, the CDR3 is TGTGCCAGCAGCAACCTGGGGGGGGCCCACTCTGGGGCCAACGTCCTGACTTTC. Protein product: CASSNLGGAHSGANVLTF. The J gene is TRBJ2-6, the V gene TRBV7-2; TRBD2 is a possible D gene (7 bases). CDR1 and CDR2 (germline): SGHTA, FQGNSA. The CDR3 is 18 residues long. V was clipped by 5 bases and J by 0 bases, with 17 bases between them.

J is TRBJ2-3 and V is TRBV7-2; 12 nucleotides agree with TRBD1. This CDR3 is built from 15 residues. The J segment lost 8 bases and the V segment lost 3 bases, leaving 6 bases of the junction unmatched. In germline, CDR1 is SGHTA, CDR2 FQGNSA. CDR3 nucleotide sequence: TGTGCCAGCAGCTTCCGGGACAGGGGGCTAGGTACGCAGTATTTT. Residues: CASSFRDRGLGTQYF.

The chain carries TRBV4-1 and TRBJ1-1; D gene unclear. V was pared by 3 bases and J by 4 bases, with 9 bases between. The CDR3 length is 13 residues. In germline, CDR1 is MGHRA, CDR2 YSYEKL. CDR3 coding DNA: TGCGCCAGCAGCCAGCCGTGGAGCACTGAAGCTTTCTTT. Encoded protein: CASSQPWSTEAFF.

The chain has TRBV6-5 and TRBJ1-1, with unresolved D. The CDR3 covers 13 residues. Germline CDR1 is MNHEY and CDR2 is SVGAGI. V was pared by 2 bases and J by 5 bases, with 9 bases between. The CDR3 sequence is CASSYERRTEAFF. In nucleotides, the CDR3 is TGTGCCAGCAGTTACGAGCGGCGTACTGAAGCTTTCTTT.

CDR3 residues: CASSLYRGAENYEQYF. CDR3 bases: TGTGCCAGCAGCCTCTATCGGGGTGCGGAGAACTACGAGCAGTACTTC. This rearrangement joins TRBV7-9 to TRBJ2-7, with D maybe TRBD2 (5 bases). CDR1 and CDR2 from the germline V gene are SEHNR and FQNEAQ (reference sequence). V lost 5 bases to trimming and J lost 3 bases, with 20 bases between them. This CDR3 contains 16 residues.

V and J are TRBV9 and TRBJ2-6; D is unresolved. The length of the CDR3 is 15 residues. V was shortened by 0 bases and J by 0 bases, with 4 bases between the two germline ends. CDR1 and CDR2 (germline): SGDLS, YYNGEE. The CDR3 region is CASSVEYSGANVLTF. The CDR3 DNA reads TGTGCCAGCAGCGTAGAATACTCTGGGGCCAACGTCCTGACTTTC. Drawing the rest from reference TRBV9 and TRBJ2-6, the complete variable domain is DSGVTQTPKHLITATGQRVTLRCSPRSGDLSVYWYQQSLDQGLQFLIQYYNGEERAKGNILERFSAQQFPDLHSELNLSSLELGDSALYFCASSVEYSGANVLTFGAGSRLTVL.

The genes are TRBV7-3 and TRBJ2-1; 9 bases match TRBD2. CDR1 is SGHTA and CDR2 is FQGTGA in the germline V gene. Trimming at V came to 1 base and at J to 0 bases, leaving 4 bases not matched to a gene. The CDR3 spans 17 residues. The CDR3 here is CASSLKSSGSSYNEQFF. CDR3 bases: TGTGCCAGCAGCTTAAAAAGTAGCGGGAGCTCCTACAATGAGCAGTTCTTC.

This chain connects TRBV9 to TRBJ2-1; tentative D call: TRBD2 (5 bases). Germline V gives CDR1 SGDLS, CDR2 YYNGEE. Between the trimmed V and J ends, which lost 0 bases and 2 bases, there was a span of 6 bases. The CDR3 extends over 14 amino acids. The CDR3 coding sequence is TGTGCCAGCAGCGTAGGAGCGGCCTACAATGAGCAGTTCTTC. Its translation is CASSVGAAYNEQFF.

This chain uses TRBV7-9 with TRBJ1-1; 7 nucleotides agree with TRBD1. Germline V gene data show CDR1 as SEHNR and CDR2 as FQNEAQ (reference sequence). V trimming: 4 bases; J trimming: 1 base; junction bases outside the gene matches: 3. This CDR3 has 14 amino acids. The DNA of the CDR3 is TGTGCCAGCAGCTCGGGACAGAGGAACACTGAAGCTTTCTTT. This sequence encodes CASSSGQRNTEAFF.

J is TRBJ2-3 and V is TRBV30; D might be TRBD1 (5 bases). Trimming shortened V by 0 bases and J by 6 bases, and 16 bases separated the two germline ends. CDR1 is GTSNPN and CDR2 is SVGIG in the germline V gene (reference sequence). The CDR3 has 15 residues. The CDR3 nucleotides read TGTGCCTGGAGTGTAAGGGGCCATCCCATGGATACGCAGTATTTT. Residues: CAWSVRGHPMDTQYF. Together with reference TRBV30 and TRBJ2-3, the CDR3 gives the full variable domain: SQTIHQWPATLVQPVGSPLSLECTVEGTSNPNLYWYRQAAGRGLQLLFYSVGIGQISSEVPQNLSASRPQDRQFILSSKKLLLSDSGFYLCAWSVRGHPMDTQYFGPGTRLTVL.

The CDR3 loop is CTSSQDPWNRTTNTGELFF. The CDR3 bases are TGCACCAGCAGCCAAGATCCCTGGAACAGGACAACGAACACCGGGGAGCTGTTTTTT. This sequence joins TRBV1 and TRBJ2-2; the D call TRBD1 from the table was never checked on the DNA. TRBV1 is marked as a pseudogene. This CDR3 is built from 19 residues.

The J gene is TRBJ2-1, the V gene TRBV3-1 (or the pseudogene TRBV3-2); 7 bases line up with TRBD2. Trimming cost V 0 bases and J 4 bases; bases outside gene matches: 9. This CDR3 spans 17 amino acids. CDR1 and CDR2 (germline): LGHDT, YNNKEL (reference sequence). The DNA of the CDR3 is TGTGCCAGCAGCCAAGACTTGGGTAGCGGGTTATACAATGAGCAGTTCTTC. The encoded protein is CASSQDLGSGLYNEQFF.

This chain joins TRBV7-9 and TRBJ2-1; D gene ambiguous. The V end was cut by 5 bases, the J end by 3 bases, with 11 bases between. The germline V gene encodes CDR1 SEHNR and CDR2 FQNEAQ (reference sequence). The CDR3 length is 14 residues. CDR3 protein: CASSHSSLYNEQFF. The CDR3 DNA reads TGTGCCAGCAGCCACAGCAGCCTCTACAATGAGCAGTTCTTC.

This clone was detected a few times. The CDR3 bases are TGTGCCAGCAGCCGGGACAGCAGTCGGTCACCCCTCCACTTT. This sequence encodes CASSRDSSRSPLHF. The chain employs TRBV3-1 (or the pseudogene TRBV3-2) and TRBJ1-6; 7 bases line up with TRBD1. With V trimmed by 4 bases and J by 10 bases, 7 bases remained unmatched. The CDR3 covers 14 residues. Germline CDR1 is LGHDT and CDR2 is YNNKEL (reference sequence).

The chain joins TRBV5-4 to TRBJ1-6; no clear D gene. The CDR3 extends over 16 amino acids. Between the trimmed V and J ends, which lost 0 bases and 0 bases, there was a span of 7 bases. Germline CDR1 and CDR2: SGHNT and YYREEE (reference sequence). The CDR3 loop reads CASSLGESSYNSPLHF. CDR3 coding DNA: TGTGCCAGCAGCTTGGGGGAGAGCTCCTATAATTCACCCCTCCACTTT. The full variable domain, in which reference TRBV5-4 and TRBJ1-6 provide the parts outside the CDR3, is ETGVTQSPTHLIKTRGQQVTLRCSSQSGHNTVSWYQQALGQGPQFIFQYYREEENGRGNFPPRFSGLQFPNYSSELNVNALELDDSALYLCASSLGESSYNSPLHFGNGTRLTVT.